Presented here are 23 T cell receptor beta chains from one specimen sequenced in a study of blood T cell repertoires in COVID-19. The repertoire was sequenced with immunoSEQ multiplex PCR; TCRdb's copy has only in-frame clones and lacks some. The table has some 110,000 clones, 75% to 90% seen once. Sequenced input: peripheral blood. The receptor set was obtained from a man between 45 and 60 years old with acute or convalescent COVID-19.

The chain is built from TRBV24-1 and TRBJ2-5; D possibly corresponds to TRBD2 (6 bases). Trimming stripped 2 bases from V and 5 bases from J, with 20 bases between. The CDR3 contains 17 residues. From germline, CDR1 is KGHDR and CDR2 SFDVKD. CDR3 coding DNA: TGTGCCACCAGTGATTCCCCCGGGGCCCCAGGAGGGGAGACCCAGTACTTC. This gives the protein CATSDSPGAPGGETQYF.

This chain links TRBV5-1 with TRBJ2-7; 10 bases match TRBD2. The germline V gene has CDR1 SGHRS and CDR2 YFSETQ. This CDR3 comprises 13 residues. V was clipped by 5 bases and J by 4 bases; unmatched bases: 3. CDR3 sequence reads: CASRPSGSYEQYF. Written as DNA, the CDR3 is TGCGCCAGCAGGCCTAGCGGGAGTTACGAGCAGTACTTC.

The chain joins TRBV25-1 to TRBJ2-2; 9 bases map to TRBD2. Germline V gives CDR1 MGHDK, CDR2 SYGVNS. V shed 10 bases, J shed 2 bases, and the junction held 14 bases outside the gene matches. The CDR3 runs to 17 residues. The DNA of the CDR3 is TGTGCCACCCCCGAAAGGGGCGGGGGGGGTAACACCGGGGAGCTGTTTTTT. This translates into CATPERGGGGNTGELFF.

The V gene is TRBV25-1, the J gene TRBJ1-4; the D gene is possibly TRBD1 (5 bases). The CDR3 sequence is 14 residues long. V was pared by 2 bases and J by 6 bases, with 10 bases between. Germline V gene lookup returns CDR1 MGHDK and CDR2 SYGVNS. In DNA form, the CDR3 reads TGTGCCAGCAGTGAAGGTTTAGGGGATGAAAAACTGTTTTTT. This codes for CASSEGLGDEKLFF.

This chain connects TRBV5-1 to TRBJ2-1, with D possibly matching TRBD2 (6 bases). Per germline, CDR1 SGHRS and CDR2 YFSETQ. V shed 0 bases and J shed 8 bases, with 12 bases lying between them. The CDR3 totals 14 residues. Here the CDR3 reads CASSLVGRGDEQFF. The CDR3 DNA reads as TGCGCCAGCAGCTTGGTCGGGAGAGGGGATGAGCAGTTCTTC.

The chain uses TRBV19 and TRBJ2-1; the D gene is possibly TRBD2 (6 bases). Trimming pared 3 bases from V and 5 bases from J, leaving 14 bases between. Germline lookup yields CDR1 LNHDA and CDR2 SQIVND (reference sequence). The CDR3 loop spans 15 amino acids. The CDR3 region is CASSMGGLQNNEQFF. The CDR3 bases are TGTGCCAGTAGTATGGGGGGACTCCAGAACAATGAGCAGTTCTTC.

The chain couples TRBV27 to TRBJ2-2; 8 bases are a match to TRBD2. In germline, CDR1 is MNHEY, CDR2 SMNVEV (reference sequence). With 0 bases clipped from V and 2 bases from J, the junction kept 5 bases outside the gene matches. This CDR3 has 17 amino acids. In DNA, the CDR3 is TGTGCCAGCAGTTTATCGAGACTAGCGCGAAACACCGGGGAGCTGTTTTTT. Protein product: CASSLSRLARNTGELFF.

V is TRBV11-2 and J is TRBJ2-7; D is unclear. The CDR3 contains 12 residues. V lost 1 base, J lost 6 bases, and 7 bases lay in between. Germline V gene lookup returns CDR1 SGHAT and CDR2 FQNNGV. The chain's CDR3 is CASSLGVSEQYF. The CDR3 region has the DNA TGTGCCAGCAGCTTAGGCGTCTCCGAGCAGTACTTC.

The chain couples TRBV5-1 to TRBJ1-4; TRBD1 is a possible D gene (6 bases). V lost 4 bases to trimming and J lost 7 bases, with 17 bases between them. There are 15 residues in the CDR3. CDR1 and CDR2 from the germline V gene are SGHRS and YFSETQ. The CDR3 sequence is CASSTQGQPGEKLFF. The CDR3 nucleotides read TGCGCCAGCAGCACCCAAGGACAGCCGGGTGAAAAACTGTTTTTT. The complete variable domain, with remaining parts taken from reference TRBV5-1 and TRBJ1-4, reads KAGVTQTPRYLIKTRGQQVTLSCSPISGHRSVSWYQQTPGQGLQFLFEYFSETQRNKGNFPGRFSGRQFSNSRSEMNVSTLELGDSALYLCASSTQGQPGEKLFFGSGTQLSVL.

Regarding this clone: One end of the junction does not line up with germline, which may come from a read error. This chain joins TRBV3-1 (or the pseudogene TRBV3-2) and TRBJ2-3; perhaps TRBD2 as D (6 bases). Germline V gene data show CDR1 as LGHDT and CDR2 as YNNKEL (reference sequence). CDR3 size: 16 residues. The chain's CDR3 is CAGSQDLDYSTDTQYF. As DNA, the CDR3 is TGTGCCGGCAGCCAAGATTTGGACTATAGCACAGATACGCAGTATTTT.

The chain is built from TRBV12-3 or TRBV12-4 and TRBJ2-1; 9 nucleotides match TRBD1. CDR3 length equals 11 residues. The V gene end was trimmed by 5 bases and the J gene end by 10 bases; junction bases not matched to a gene: 0. CDR3 sequence reads: CASSGTGEQFF. The DNA of the CDR3 is TGTGCCAGCAGTGGGACAGGGGAGCAGTTCTTC.

CDR3 in amino acids: CASSLKGQGWTEAFF. The CDR3 coding sequence is TGTGCCAGCAGCTTAAAAGGCCAGGGCTGGACTGAAGCTTTCTTT. V usage is TRBV7-9 and J usage is TRBJ1-1; the D gene is possibly TRBD1 (5 bases). There are 15 residues in the CDR3. Germline assignment: CDR1 SEHNR and CDR2 FQNEAQ (reference sequence). V lost 2 bases to trimming and J lost 5 bases, with 15 bases between them. The full variable domain, in which reference TRBV7-9 and TRBJ1-1 provide the parts outside the CDR3, is DTGVSQNPRHKITKRGQNVTFRCDPISEHNRLYWYRQTLGQGPEFLTYFQNEAQLEKSRLLSDRFSAERPKGSFSTLEIQRTEQGDSAMYLCASSLKGQGWTEAFFGQGTRLTVV.

V gene TRBV18 combines with J gene TRBJ2-1, with D tentatively TRBD2 (6 bases). V was cut by 2 bases and J by 7 bases, with 15 bases left in between. Germline V gene lookup returns CDR1 KGHSH and CDR2 LQKENI. The CDR3 length is 15 residues. CDR3 coding DNA: TGTGCCAGCTCACCAAAGACCGGGGGTGGGAATGAGCAGTTCTTC. Protein sequence: CASSPKTGGGNEQFF.

The chain recombines TRBV5-5 with TRBJ1-6; D remains ambiguous. V gave up 1 base and J gave up 5 bases, with 10 bases separating them. CDR1 is SGHKS, CDR2 YYEKEE, per germline (reference sequence). The CDR3 is 15 amino acids. The CDR3 sequence: CASSLNRGNNSPLHF. In DNA form, the CDR3 reads TGTGCCAGCAGCTTGAATAGAGGCAATAATTCACCCCTCCACTTT.

The chain is built from TRBV28 and TRBJ2-1; D gene ambiguous. Germline CDR1 is MDHEN and CDR2 is SYDVKM. The CDR3 is made up of 12 amino acids. V was pared by 1 base and J by 10 bases, with 8 bases between. In nucleotides, the CDR3 is TGTGCCAGCAGTTTATCTCCCAGGGAGCAGTTCTTC. Translating it yields CASSLSPREQFF.

CDR3 amino acids: CASSLNPSSRTDTQYF. CDR3 nucleotides: TGTGCCAGCAGTTTAAATCCTAGCAGCCGCACAGATACGCAGTATTTT. The V call is TRBV28, the J call TRBJ2-3; D perhaps matches TRBD2 (5 bases). The CDR3 loop spans 16 amino acids. CDR1 and CDR2 (germline): MDHEN, SYDVKM. Trimming stripped 2 bases from V and 1 base from J, with 13 bases between.

V is TRBV5-1 and J is TRBJ1-5; no firm D call. The CDR3 totals 13 residues. Germline loops: CDR1 SGHRS, CDR2 YFSETQ. V lost 4 bases to trimming and J lost 7 bases, with 12 bases between them. The CDR3 reads CASSAVVGQPQHF. As DNA, the CDR3 is TGCGCCAGCAGCGCCGTAGTCGGGCAGCCCCAGCATTTT.

This sequence joins TRBV28 and TRBJ2-1, with TRBD2 matching 7 bases. The CDR3 runs 13 residues. CDR1 MDHEN and CDR2 SYDVKM come from the germline V gene. With 8 bases clipped from V and 0 bases from J, the junction kept 1 base outside the gene matches. CDR3 loop: CASERGSYNEQFF. The CDR3 DNA is TGTGCCAGCGAGCGGGGCTCCTACAATGAGCAGTTCTTC.

To note about this clone: Compared with germline, one end of the junction differs, possibly owing to a read error. The V gene is TRBV29-1, the J gene TRBJ1-2; D ambiguous. The CDR3 loop spans 11 amino acids. CDR1 and CDR2 from the germline V gene are SQVTM and ANQGSEA. The CDR3, as DNA: TGCAGCGTTTCCAGGCTTGATGGCCACACCTTC. Protein product: CSVSRLDGHTF. The complete variable domain, with remaining parts taken from reference TRBV29-1 and TRBJ1-2, reads SAVISQKPSRDICQRGTSLTIQCQVDSQVTMMFWYRQQPGQSLTLIATANQGSEATYESGFVIDKFPISRPNLTFSTLTVSNMSPEDSSIYLCSVSRLDGHTFGSGTRLTVV.

The chain couples TRBV5-6 to TRBJ2-5; tentative D call: TRBD2 (5 bases). The V gene's germline CDR1 is SGHDT and CDR2 YYEEEE. The CDR3 length is 11 residues. V lost 3 bases, J lost 5 bases, and 5 bases lay in between. The chain's CDR3 is CASSWRETQYF. The CDR3 DNA sequence: TGTGCCAGCAGCTGGAGGGAGACCCAGTACTTC.

This rearrangement joins TRBV6-1 to TRBJ1-5; D may be TRBD1 (5 bases). This CDR3 comprises 15 residues. Trimming stripped 3 bases from V and 3 bases from J, with 12 bases between. CDR1 and CDR2 (germline): MNHNS, SASEGT. The DNA of the CDR3 is TGTGCCAGCAGTGAGCTTTCAGGGAACAATCAGCCCCAGCATTTT. Translation: CASSELSGNNQPQHF.

The rearrangement joins TRBV3-1 (or the pseudogene TRBV3-2) to TRBJ2-5; TRBD2 matches 13 bases. V was pared by 4 bases and J by 5 bases, with 7 bases of the junction left unmatched. The germline CDR1 and CDR2 sequences are LGHDT and YNNKEL (reference sequence). The CDR3 is made up of 16 amino acids. The CDR3 DNA follows: TGTGCCAGCAGCCTTAGCCCGACTAGCGGGAGGGAGACCCAGTACTTC. Translating it yields CASSLSPTSGRETQYF.

The gene calls are TRBV27 and TRBJ1-6; 7 bases match TRBD1. Germline CDR1 MNHEY, CDR2 SMNVEV (reference sequence). This CDR3 spans 13 amino acids. With 7 bases clipped from V and 7 bases from J, the junction kept 4 bases outside the gene matches. The CDR3 reads CASTGTANSPLHF. CDR3 sequence (DNA): TGTGCCAGCACCGGGACAGCCAATTCACCCCTCCACTTT.